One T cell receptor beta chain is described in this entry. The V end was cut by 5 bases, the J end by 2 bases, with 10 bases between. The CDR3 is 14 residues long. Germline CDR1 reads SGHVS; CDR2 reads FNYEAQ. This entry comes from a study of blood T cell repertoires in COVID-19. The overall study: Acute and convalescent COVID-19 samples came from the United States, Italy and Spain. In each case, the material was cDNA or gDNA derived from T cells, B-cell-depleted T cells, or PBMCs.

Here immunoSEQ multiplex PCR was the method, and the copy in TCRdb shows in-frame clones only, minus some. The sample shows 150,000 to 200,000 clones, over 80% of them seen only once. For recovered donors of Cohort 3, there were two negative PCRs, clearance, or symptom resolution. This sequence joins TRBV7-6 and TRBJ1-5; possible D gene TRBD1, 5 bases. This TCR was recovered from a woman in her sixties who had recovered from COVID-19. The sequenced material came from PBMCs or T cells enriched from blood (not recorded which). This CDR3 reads CASSARAGNQPQHF. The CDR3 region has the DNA TGTGCCAGCAGCGCCAGGGCGGGCAATCAGCCCCAGCATTTT.